Listed here are 9 T cell receptor beta chains from one sample, sequenced in a study of regulatory T cells. Findings of the study overall: In CD3G-deficient patients, conventional CD4+ T cells were enriched for hydrophobic CDR3 residues at positions 6 and 7.

The primer mix had 52 TRBV and 13 TRBJ primers. Using immunoSEQ multiplex PCR, the repertoire was profiled, and TCRdb retains in-frame clones only, with some absent. The sample has approximately 40,000 clones; 75% to 90% are singletons. No antigen is known for these receptors. The specimen sequenced was conventional CD4+ T cells sorted from blood. The receptor source for this set is a young adult with CD3G deficiency.

The chain uses TRBV6-6 and TRBJ2-1; a possible D gene is TRBD1 (5 bases). CDR1 MNHNY and CDR2 SVGAGI come from the germline V gene (reference sequence). This CDR3 is 12 amino acids long. Deletions cut 6 bases from V and 9 bases from J, with 12 bases between. The CDR3 sequence is CASSAGKGEQFF. The CDR3 bases are TGTGCCAGCAGCGCAGGGAAGGGTGAGCAGTTCTTC.

This chain links TRBV11-2 with TRBJ1-6; perhaps TRBD1 as D (6 bases). Germline V gives CDR1 SGHAT, CDR2 FQNNGV. Trimming removed 2 bases from V and 10 bases from J, with 21 bases in between. CDR3 length: 17 amino acids. The CDR3 sequence: CASSLTHRQDKGSPLHF. The CDR3, as DNA: TGTGCCAGCAGCTTAACCCATCGACAGGACAAGGGGTCACCCCTCCACTTT.

This clone was observed once. V and J are TRBV28 and TRBJ2-5; D uncertain. The CDR3 sequence is 12 residues long. V was trimmed by 6 bases and J by 4 bases, leaving 9 bases between them. Germline-derived CDR1 and CDR2 are MDHEN and SYDVKM. The CDR3 DNA reads TGTGCCAGCAGGAACAGTGGAGAGACCCAGTACTTC. Its protein is CASRNSGETQYF.

This sequence joins TRBV6-1 and TRBJ2-5; the D gene could be TRBD1 or TRBD2 (5 bases each). Matching the DNA end better, TRBJ2-7 makes the J call doubtful. Germline lookup yields CDR1 MNHNS and CDR2 SASEGT. The CDR3 has 14 residues. CDR3 nucleotide sequence: TGTGCCAGCAGGAGGGGATCCCTTTCCTACGAGCAGTACTTC. Its protein is CASRRGSLSYEQYF.

This clone occurred once. The V and J genes are TRBV7-9 and TRBJ2-2; 7 bases fit TRBD2. The V gene end was trimmed by 4 bases and the J gene end by 0 bases; junction bases not matched to a gene: 14. The CDR3 has 19 residues. Germline V gene sequence: CDR1 SEHNR, CDR2 FQNEAQ (reference sequence). The CDR3 is CASSSGLTRGFANTGELFF. The DNA for the CDR3 is TGTGCCAGCAGCTCCGGCTTAACGCGGGGGTTCGCGAACACCGGGGAGCTGTTTTTT.

The chain employs TRBV7-8 and TRBJ2-2; 7 bases fit TRBD1. The CDR3 loop spans 15 amino acids. J lost 4 bases, V lost 2 bases, and 4 bases had no gene match. The germline CDR1 and CDR2 sequences are SGHVS and FQNEAQ. The CDR3 nucleotides are TGTGCCAGCAGCTTAAGGGGGCCCGGCACCGGGGAGCTGTTTTTT. Protein: CASSLRGPGTGELFF.

V gene TRBV18 combines with J gene TRBJ1-4; D remains ambiguous. Per germline, CDR1 KGHSH and CDR2 LQKENI. CDR3 length equals 14 residues. V was cut by 2 bases and J by 8 bases, with 12 bases left in between. The CDR3 region has the DNA TGTGCCAGCTCACCATCAGAGATACGGGAAAAACTGTTTTTT. It yields the protein CASSPSEIREKLFF.

J is TRBJ1-6 and V is TRBV11-2; weak D call: TRBD1 (5 bases). Germline V lookup: CDR1 SGHAT, CDR2 FQNNGV. The CDR3 sequence is 14 residues long. Trimming left V 5 bases short and J 10 bases short, with 15 bases between. The CDR3 bases are TGTGCCAGCAGCCCTATGGGGCTCCAGTCACCCCTCCACTTT. Amino acids: CASSPMGLQSPLHF. Complete variable domain (other parts from reference TRBV11-2 and TRBJ1-6): EAGVAQSPRYKIIEKRQSVAFWCNPISGHATLYWYQQILGQGPKLLIQFQNNGVVDDSQLPKDRFSAERLKGVDSTLKIQPAKLEDSAVYLCASSPMGLQSPLHFGNGTRLTVT.

The chain couples TRBV7-8 to TRBJ1-6, with a possible D match to TRBD1 (5 bases). Trimming left V 2 bases short and J 7 bases short, with 21 bases between. The CDR3 consists of 18 residues. Germline V gene lookup returns CDR1 SGHVS and CDR2 FQNEAQ. The CDR3 bases are TGTGCCAGCAGCTTACGGCCTTCGACTGGACACGTCAATTCACCCCTCCACTTT. It specifies CASSLRPSTGHVNSPLHF.